This T cell receptor beta chain was captured by sequencing in a study of T-cell reconstitution after alpha-beta-depleted transplantation in children. Researchers prepared the TCRbeta library using unique molecular identifiers, the study reports. TCRdb passed the PCR reads through MiXCR, listing each CDR3 protein once. The data contain about 270,000 distinct CDR3 sequences, around 9.6% of them singletons. Ten or more counts support this clonotype. CDR1 and CDR2 (germline): DFQATT, SNEGSKA (reference sequence). CDR3 length: 15 amino acids. V gave up 0 bases and J gave up 7 bases, with 18 bases separating them.

This sequence originates from a human donor who donated a stem cell graft to a child with SCID. The sample consisted of PBMCs from the stem cell graft donor, taken from the stem cell graft. This chain links TRBV20-1 with TRBJ2-5, with a weak D call TRBD2 (6 bases). CDR3 nucleotides: TGCAGTGCTAGAGACAGGGAACCCTCGGAGGGGACCCAGTACTTC. Encoded protein: CSARDREPSEGTQYF.